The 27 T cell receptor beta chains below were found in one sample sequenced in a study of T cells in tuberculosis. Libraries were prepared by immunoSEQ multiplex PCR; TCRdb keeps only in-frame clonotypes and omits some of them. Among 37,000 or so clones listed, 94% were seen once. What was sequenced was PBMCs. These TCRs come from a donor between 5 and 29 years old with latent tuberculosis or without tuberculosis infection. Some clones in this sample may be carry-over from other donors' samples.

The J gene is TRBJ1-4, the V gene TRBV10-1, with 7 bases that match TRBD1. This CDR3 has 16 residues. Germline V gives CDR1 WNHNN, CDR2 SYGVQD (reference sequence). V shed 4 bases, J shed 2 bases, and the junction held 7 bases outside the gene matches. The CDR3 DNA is TGCGCCAGCAGTGTGGGACAGCCCTGGACTAATGAAAAACTGTTTTTT. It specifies CASSVGQPWTNEKLFF.

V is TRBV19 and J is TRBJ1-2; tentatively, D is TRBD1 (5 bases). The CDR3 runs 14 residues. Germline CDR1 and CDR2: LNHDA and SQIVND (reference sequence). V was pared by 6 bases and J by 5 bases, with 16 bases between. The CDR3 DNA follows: TGTGCCAGTAGCCTTGACGTCGGGACTTATGGCTACACCTTC. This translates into CASSLDVGTYGYTF. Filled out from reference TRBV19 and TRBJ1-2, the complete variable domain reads DGGITQSPKYLFRKEGQNVTLSCEQNLNHDAMYWYRQDPGQGLRLIYYSQIVNDFQKGDIAEGYSVSREKKESFPLTVTSAQKNPTAFYLCASSLDVGTYGYTFGSGTRLTVV.

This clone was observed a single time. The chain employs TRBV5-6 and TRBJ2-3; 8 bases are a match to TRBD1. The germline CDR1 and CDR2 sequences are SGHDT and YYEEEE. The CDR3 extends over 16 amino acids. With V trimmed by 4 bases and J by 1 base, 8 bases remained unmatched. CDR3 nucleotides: TGTGCCAGCAGCAAAGGACAGGGTTTGGGCACAGATACGCAGTATTTT. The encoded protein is CASSKGQGLGTDTQYF.

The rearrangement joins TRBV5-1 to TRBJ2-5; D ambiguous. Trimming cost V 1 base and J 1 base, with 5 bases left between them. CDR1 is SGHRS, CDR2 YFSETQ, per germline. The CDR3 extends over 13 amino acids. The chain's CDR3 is CASSLFSQETQYF. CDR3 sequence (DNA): TGCGCCAGCAGCTTGTTCAGCCAAGAGACCCAGTACTTC. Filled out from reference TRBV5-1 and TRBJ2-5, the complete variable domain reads KAGVTQTPRYLIKTRGQQVTLSCSPISGHRSVSWYQQTPGQGLQFLFEYFSETQRNKGNFPGRFSGRQFSNSRSEMNVSTLELGDSALYLCASSLFSQETQYFGPGTRLLVL.

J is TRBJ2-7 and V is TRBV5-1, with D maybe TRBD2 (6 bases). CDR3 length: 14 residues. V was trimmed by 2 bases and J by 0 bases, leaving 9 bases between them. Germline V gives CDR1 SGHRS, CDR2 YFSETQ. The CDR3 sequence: CASSFGTYSYEQYF. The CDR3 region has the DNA TGCGCCAGCAGCTTTGGGACTTACTCCTACGAGCAGTACTTC.

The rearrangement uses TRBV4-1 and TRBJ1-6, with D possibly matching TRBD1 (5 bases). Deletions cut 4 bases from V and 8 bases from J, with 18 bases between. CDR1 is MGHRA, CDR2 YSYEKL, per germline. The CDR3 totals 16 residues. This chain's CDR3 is CASSLGQGSSDSPLHF. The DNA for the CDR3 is TGCGCCAGCAGCCTGGGGCAGGGTTCGAGTGATTCACCCCTCCACTTT.

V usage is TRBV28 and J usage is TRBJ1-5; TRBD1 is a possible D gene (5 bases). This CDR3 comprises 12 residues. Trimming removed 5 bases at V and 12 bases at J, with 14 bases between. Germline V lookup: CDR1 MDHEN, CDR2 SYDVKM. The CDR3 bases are TGTGCCAGCAGTGCCTCCCGGACACTCCAGCATTTT. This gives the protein CASSASRTLQHF.

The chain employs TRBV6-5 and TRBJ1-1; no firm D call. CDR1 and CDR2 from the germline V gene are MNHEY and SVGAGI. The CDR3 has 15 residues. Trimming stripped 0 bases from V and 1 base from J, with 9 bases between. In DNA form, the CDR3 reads TGTGCCAGCAGTTACTCGAGGGTCGGGAACACTGAAGCTTTCTTT. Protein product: CASSYSRVGNTEAFF.

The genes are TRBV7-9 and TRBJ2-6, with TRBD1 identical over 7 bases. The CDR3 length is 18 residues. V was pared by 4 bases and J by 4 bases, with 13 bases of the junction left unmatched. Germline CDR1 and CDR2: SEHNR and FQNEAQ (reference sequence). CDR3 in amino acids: CASSSPRLDRTGANVLTF. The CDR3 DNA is TGTGCCAGCAGCTCCCCTAGACTGGACAGGACCGGGGCCAACGTCCTGACTTTC.

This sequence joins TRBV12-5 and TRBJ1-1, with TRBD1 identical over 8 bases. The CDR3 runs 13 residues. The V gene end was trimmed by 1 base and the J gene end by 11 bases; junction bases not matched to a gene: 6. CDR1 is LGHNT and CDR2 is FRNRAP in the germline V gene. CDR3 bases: TGTGCTAGTGGTTTGGATCAGGACAGGGATGCTTTCTTT. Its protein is CASGLDQDRDAFF. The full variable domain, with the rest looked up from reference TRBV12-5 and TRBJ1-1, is DARVTQTPRHKVTEMGQEVTMRCQPILGHNTVFWYRQTMMQGLELLAYFRNRAPLDDSGMPKDRFSAEMPDATLATLKIQPSEPRDSAVYFCASGLDQDRDAFFGQGTRLTVV.

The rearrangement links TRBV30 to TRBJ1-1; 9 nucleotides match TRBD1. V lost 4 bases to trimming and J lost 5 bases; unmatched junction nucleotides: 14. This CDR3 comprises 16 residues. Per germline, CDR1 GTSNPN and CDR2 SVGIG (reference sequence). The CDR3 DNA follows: TGTGCCTGGACCTATTCAATTCGCGACAGGGGGACTGAAGCTTTCTTT. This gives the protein CAWTYSIRDRGTEAFF.

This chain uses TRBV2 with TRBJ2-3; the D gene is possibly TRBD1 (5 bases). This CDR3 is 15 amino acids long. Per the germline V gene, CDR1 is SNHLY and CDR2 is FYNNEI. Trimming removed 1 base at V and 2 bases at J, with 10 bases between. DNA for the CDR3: TGTGCCAGCAGTGAAGGAACAGGCCTCACAGATACGCAGTATTTT. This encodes CASSEGTGLTDTQYF. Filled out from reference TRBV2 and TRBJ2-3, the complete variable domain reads EPEVTQTPSHQVTQMGQEVILRCVPISNHLYFYWYRQILGQKVEFLVSFYNNEISEKSEIFDDQFSVERPDGSNFTLKIRSTKLEDSAMYFCASSEGTGLTDTQYFGPGTRLTVL.

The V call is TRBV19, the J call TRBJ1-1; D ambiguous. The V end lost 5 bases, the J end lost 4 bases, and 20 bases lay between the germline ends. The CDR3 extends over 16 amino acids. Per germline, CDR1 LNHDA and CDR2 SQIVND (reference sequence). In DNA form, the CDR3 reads TGTGCCAGTAGTCCCTTGGGTCGAGAGGGTGGCACTGAAGCTTTCTTT. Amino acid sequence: CASSPLGREGGTEAFF.

The CDR3 reads CASSLFRDRGSYGYTF. The CDR3 DNA is TGTGCCAGCAGTTTATTCCGGGACAGGGGGAGCTATGGCTACACCTTC. The chain combines TRBV28 with TRBJ1-2; 11 bases match TRBD1. With 1 base clipped from V and 4 bases from J, the junction kept 5 bases outside the gene matches. The CDR3 runs to 16 residues. The V gene's germline CDR1 is MDHEN and CDR2 SYDVKM.

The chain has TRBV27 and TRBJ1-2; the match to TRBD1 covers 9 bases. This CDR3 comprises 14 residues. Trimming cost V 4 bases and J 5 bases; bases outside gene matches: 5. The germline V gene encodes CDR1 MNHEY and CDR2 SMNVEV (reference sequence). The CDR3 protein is CASSYGQGRYGYTF. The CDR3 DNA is TGTGCCAGCAGTTACGGACAGGGGAGGTATGGCTACACCTTC.

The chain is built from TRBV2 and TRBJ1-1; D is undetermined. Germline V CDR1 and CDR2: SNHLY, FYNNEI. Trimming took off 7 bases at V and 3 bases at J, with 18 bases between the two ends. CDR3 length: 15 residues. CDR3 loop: CASIARHRVDTEAFF. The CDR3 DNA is TGTGCCAGCATAGCCCGTCACCGCGTGGACACTGAAGCTTTCTTT.

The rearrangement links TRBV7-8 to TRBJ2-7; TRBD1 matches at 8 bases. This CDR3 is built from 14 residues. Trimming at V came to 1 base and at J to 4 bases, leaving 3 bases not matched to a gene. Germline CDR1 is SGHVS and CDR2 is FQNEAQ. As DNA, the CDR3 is TGTGCCAGCAGCTTAGGACAGGGGAAATACGAGCAGTACTTC. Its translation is CASSLGQGKYEQYF. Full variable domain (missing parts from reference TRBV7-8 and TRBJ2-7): GAGVSQSPRYKVAKRGQDVALRCDPISGHVSLFWYQQALGQGPEFLTYFQNEAQLDKSGLPSDRFFAERPEGSVSTLKIQRTQQEDSAVYLCASSLGQGKYEQYFGPGTRLTVT.

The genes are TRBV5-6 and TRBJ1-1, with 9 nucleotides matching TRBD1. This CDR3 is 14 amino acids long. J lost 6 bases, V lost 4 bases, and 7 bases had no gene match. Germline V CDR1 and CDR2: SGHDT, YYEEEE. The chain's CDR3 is CASSGRDREAEAFF. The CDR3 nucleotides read TGTGCCAGCAGCGGGCGGGACAGGGAGGCTGAAGCTTTCTTT.

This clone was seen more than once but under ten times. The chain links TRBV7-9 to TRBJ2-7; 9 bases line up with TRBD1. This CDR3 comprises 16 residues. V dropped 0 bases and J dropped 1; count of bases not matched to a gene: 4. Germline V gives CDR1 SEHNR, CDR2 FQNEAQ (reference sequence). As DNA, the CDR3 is TGTGCCAGCAGCTTAGCCACAGGGGGCAGGTCCTACGAGCAGTACTTC. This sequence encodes CASSLATGGRSYEQYF.

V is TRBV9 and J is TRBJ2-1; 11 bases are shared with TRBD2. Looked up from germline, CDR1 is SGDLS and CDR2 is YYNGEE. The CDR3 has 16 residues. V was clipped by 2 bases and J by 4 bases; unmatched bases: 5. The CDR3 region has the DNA TGTGCCAGCAGCGTGATAGCGGGGGGGCCTTACAATGAGCAGTTCTTC. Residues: CASSVIAGGPYNEQFF.

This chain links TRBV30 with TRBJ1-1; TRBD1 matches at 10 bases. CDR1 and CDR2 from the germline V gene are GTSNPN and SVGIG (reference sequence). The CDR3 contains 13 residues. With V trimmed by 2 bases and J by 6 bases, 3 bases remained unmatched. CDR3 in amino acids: CAWSWDRGAEAFF. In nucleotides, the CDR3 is TGTGCCTGGAGTTGGGACAGGGGCGCTGAAGCTTTCTTT.

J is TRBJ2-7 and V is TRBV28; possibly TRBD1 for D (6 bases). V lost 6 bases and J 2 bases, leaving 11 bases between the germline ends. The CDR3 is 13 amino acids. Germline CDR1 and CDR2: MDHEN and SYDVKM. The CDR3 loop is CASRTGPPYEQYF. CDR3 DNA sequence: TGTGCCAGCAGAACAGGGCCCCCCTACGAGCAGTACTTC.

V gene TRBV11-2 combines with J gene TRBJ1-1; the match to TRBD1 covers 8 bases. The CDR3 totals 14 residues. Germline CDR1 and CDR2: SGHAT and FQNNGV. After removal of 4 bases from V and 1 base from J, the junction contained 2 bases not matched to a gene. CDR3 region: CASSYTGGNTEAFF. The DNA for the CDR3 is TGTGCCAGCAGCTACACAGGGGGGAACACTGAAGCTTTCTTT.

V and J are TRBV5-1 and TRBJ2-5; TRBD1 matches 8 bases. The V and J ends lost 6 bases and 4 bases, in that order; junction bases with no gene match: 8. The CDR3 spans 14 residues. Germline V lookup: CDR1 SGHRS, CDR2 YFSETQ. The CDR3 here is CASTIDRGRETQYF. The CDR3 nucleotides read TGCGCCAGCACCATAGACAGGGGCCGAGAGACCCAGTACTTC.

In DNA, the CDR3 is TGTGCCAGCAGTGACGGGGGCACTGAAGCTTTCTTT. It yields the protein CASSDGGTEAFF. The V gene is TRBV25-1, the J gene TRBJ1-1; the D gene is possibly TRBD1 (5 bases). The CDR3 has 12 amino acids. CDR1 is MGHDK, CDR2 SYGVNS, per germline. Trimming took 3 bases from V and 4 from J, leaving 6 bases between them.

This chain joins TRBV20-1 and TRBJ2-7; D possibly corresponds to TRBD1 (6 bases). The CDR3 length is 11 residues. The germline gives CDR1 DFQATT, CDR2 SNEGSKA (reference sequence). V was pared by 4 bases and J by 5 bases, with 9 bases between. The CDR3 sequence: CSAIQGNEQYV. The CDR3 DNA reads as TGCAGTGCTATACAGGGAAACGAGCAGTACGTC.

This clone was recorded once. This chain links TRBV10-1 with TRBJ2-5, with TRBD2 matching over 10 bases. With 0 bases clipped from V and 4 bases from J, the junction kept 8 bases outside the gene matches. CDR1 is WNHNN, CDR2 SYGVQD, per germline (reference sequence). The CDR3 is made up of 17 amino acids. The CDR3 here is CASSESERGGLVETQYF. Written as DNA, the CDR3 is TGCGCCAGCAGTGAGTCGGAGCGGGGGGGCCTCGTAGAGACCCAGTACTTC.